These 28 T cell receptor beta chains originate from one sample sequenced in a study of T-cell memory formation after mild COVID-19 (dated by TCRdb to the early 2020s). Libraries were constructed by 5' RACE. The instrument given in TCRdb is Illumina NovaSeq 6000. The public reads were run again by TCRdb, first through fastp at Q25 and then through MiXCR, and only productive beta chains were kept. Merged by CDR3 protein, the rows form single entries marked with the most common genes and DNA. The sample includes approximately 450,000 distinct CDR3 sequences, with about 20% observed a single time. Of the sample, roughly 12% is held by the ten largest clones. Sequencing input: PBMCs or a T cell subset sorted from them (not recorded which). All receptors derive from an adult woman who had mild COVID-19 (a few samples of this study predate the infection). The sample titles of this study are shuffled in the database, so cell type and time point are left out; the donor was told from shared clones.

This chain joins TRBV29-1 and TRBJ2-2; D remains ambiguous. V was shortened by 4 bases and J by 0 bases, with 6 bases between the two germline ends. The CDR3 totals 13 residues. The V gene's germline CDR1 is SQVTM and CDR2 ANQGSEA. CDR3 sequence reads: CSVAYSNTGELFF. Here the CDR3 DNA reads TGCAGCGTTGCGTATTCGAACACCGGGGAGCTGTTTTTT.

This clonotype has ten or more counts. This chain links TRBV7-9 with TRBJ2-7; D may match TRBD1 or TRBD2 (5 bases each). V was shortened by 5 bases and J by 2 bases, with 13 bases between the two germline ends. Germline V gene sequence: CDR1 SEHNR, CDR2 FQNEAQ (reference sequence). The CDR3 is made up of 14 amino acids. Here the CDR3 DNA reads TGTGCCAGCAGCCCAGGTGGGGGAGCCTACGAGCAGTACTTC. Translated, it gives CASSPGGGAYEQYF.

This chain uses TRBV12-3 or TRBV12-4 with TRBJ1-2; 7 nucleotides agree with TRBD1. The J segment lost 2 bases and the V segment lost 4 bases, leaving 4 bases of the junction unmatched. This CDR3 is 14 amino acids long. In nucleotides, the CDR3 is TGTGCCAGCAGTTCGACAGGGAAGAACTATGGCTACACCTTC. This sequence encodes CASSSTGKNYGYTF.

This chain connects TRBV6-5 to TRBJ2-7, with D perhaps TRBD1 or TRBD2 (5 bases each). V lost 0 bases to trimming and J lost 6 bases, with 9 bases between them. The CDR3 has 13 residues. The V gene's germline CDR1 is MNHEY and CDR2 SVGAGI. Here the CDR3 DNA reads TGTGCCAGCAGTTACTCGTGGGGGAGCGAGCAGTACTTC. The encoded protein is CASSYSWGSEQYF.

This clonotype was detected only a few times. The chain employs TRBV6-6 and TRBJ1-5; D unclear. CDR3 length equals 12 residues. Germline CDR1 MNHNY, CDR2 SVGAGI (reference sequence). The V gene lost 10 bases and the J gene lost 2 bases, with 9 bases spanning the gap. CDR3 bases: TGTGCCACCAAGAATGGCAATCAGCCCCAGCATTTT. It translates to CATKNGNQPQHF.

This chain connects TRBV20-1 to TRBJ1-1; D call uncertain. The CDR3 runs to 13 residues. The ends were cut back, 0 bases at V and 7 bases at J, with 12 bases in the middle. Germline-derived CDR1 and CDR2 are DFQATT and SNEGSKA (reference sequence). CDR3 DNA sequence: TGCAGTGCTAGAGAGGTTTTAGACGGTGAAGCTTTCTTT. This translates into CSAREVLDGEAFF.

As for this clonotype: One end of the junction fails to match germline, which may point to a read error. This chain connects TRBV5-5 to TRBJ2-4; weak D call: TRBD2 (5 bases). The CDR3 consists of 19 residues. Germline assignment: CDR1 SGHKS and CDR2 YYEKEE (reference sequence). CDR3 in amino acids: CACSFDVYRGRVAKNIQYF. The CDR3 coding sequence is TGTGCCTGCAGCTTTGACGTCTATCGGGGTCGGGTAGCCAAAAACATTCAGTACTTC.

This clonotype was detected a few times. V is TRBV5-1 and J is TRBJ2-4; the match to TRBD1 covers 9 bases. The V gene's germline CDR1 is SGHRS and CDR2 YFSETQ. This CDR3 has 14 amino acids. The V and J ends lost 1 base and 6 bases, in that order; junction bases with no gene match: 2. CDR3 loop: CASSLPDRGNIQYF. Written as DNA, the CDR3 is TGCGCCAGCAGCTTGCCGGACAGGGGAAACATTCAGTACTTC.

This clonotype was observed a handful of times. The chain is built from TRBV6-1 and TRBJ2-7; D perhaps matches TRBD1 (6 bases). The CDR3 has 13 residues. Trimming left V 2 bases short and J 6 bases short, with 11 bases between. The germline V gene has CDR1 MNHNS and CDR2 SASEGT. CDR3 protein: CASSERTAFEQYF. DNA for the CDR3: TGTGCCAGCAGTGAACGGACAGCTTTCGAGCAGTACTTC.

The CDR3: CASRLGTGGNQPQHF. The CDR3 DNA reads as TGTGCCAGCAGATTAGGGACAGGGGGAAATCAGCCCCAGCATTTT. The J gene is TRBJ1-5, the V gene TRBV2, with 11 bases lining up with TRBD1. The ends lost 6 bases at V and 4 bases at J; junction bases unmatched: 5. This CDR3 region has 15 residues. Germline assignment: CDR1 SNHLY and CDR2 FYNNEI.

A few counts support this clonotype. The chain has TRBV10-3 and TRBJ2-7, with 7 bases that match TRBD1. J lost 6 bases, V lost 0 bases, and 17 bases had no gene match. CDR1 is ENHRY, CDR2 SYGVKD, per germline. This CDR3 comprises 18 residues. DNA for the CDR3: TGTGCCATCAGTGAGTCAGCGTGCGAGACAGGGATATGTGGCGAGCAGTACTTC. Protein sequence: CAISESACETGICGEQYF.

The rearrangement links TRBV24-1 to TRBJ2-1, with D possibly called TRBD1 or TRBD2 (5 bases each). Germline V lookup: CDR1 KGHDR, CDR2 SFDVKD. The germline V and J ends were trimmed by 8 bases and 3 bases, with 13 bases remaining between them. The CDR3 consists of 14 residues. Here the CDR3 reads CATIGGPNYNEQFF. CDR3 sequence (DNA): TGTGCCACCATTGGGGGTCCCAACTACAATGAGCAGTTCTTC.

The chain uses TRBV24-1 and TRBJ2-1; no firm D call. Germline assignment: CDR1 KGHDR and CDR2 SFDVKD. The V end lost 4 bases, the J end lost 4 bases, and 4 bases lay between the germline ends. CDR3 size: 12 residues. The CDR3 protein is CATSERYNEQFF. In DNA form, the CDR3 reads TGTGCCACCAGTGAGAGGTACAATGAGCAGTTCTTC.

This clonotype was seen more than once but under ten times. This chain joins TRBV12-3 or TRBV12-4 and TRBJ2-1; 8 bases fit TRBD1. The CDR3 runs to 16 residues. J lost 7 bases, V lost 0 bases, and 8 bases had no gene match. The DNA of the CDR3 is TGTGCCAGCAGTTTAGCGATAGACAGGGGAAGAAATGAGCAGTTCTTC. The encoded protein is CASSLAIDRGRNEQFF.

This clonotype has just a few counts. J is TRBJ2-7 and V is TRBV5-4, with 8 nucleotides matching TRBD1. The CDR3 runs to 15 residues. Germline CDR1 is SGHNT and CDR2 is YYREEE (reference sequence). The V gene end was trimmed by 0 bases and the J gene end by 2 bases; junction bases not matched to a gene: 4. The CDR3 loop is CASSLGRTGPYEQYF. CDR3 DNA: TGTGCCAGCAGCTTGGGGCGGACAGGGCCCTACGAGCAGTACTTC.

The rearrangement links TRBV7-2 to TRBJ1-4; no clear D. Trimming took off 7 bases at V and 8 bases at J, with 14 bases between the two ends. Per germline, CDR1 SGHTA and CDR2 FQGNSA. The CDR3 consists of 13 residues. CDR3 sequence reads: CASTGKAGEKLFF. CDR3 in DNA: TGTGCCAGCACCGGCAAAGCGGGGGAAAAACTGTTTTTT. The variable domain in full, completed from reference TRBV7-2 and TRBJ1-4, reads GAGVSQSPSNKVTEKGKDVELRCDPISGHTALYWYRQSLGQGLEFLIYFQGNSAPDKSGLPSDRFSAERTGGSVSTLTIQRTQQEDSAVYLCASTGKAGEKLFFGSGTQLSVL.

This clonotype occurred a few times. Here the CDR3 reads CASSRDSEEPQHF. Here the CDR3 DNA reads TGTGCCAGCAGTCGGGACAGTGAAGAGCCCCAGCATTTT. The chain uses TRBV6-5 and TRBJ1-5; TRBD1 matches at 7 bases. The CDR3 consists of 13 residues. The V and J ends lost 5 bases and 8 bases, in that order; junction bases with no gene match: 6. CDR1 is MNHEY, CDR2 SVGAGI, per germline.

This clonotype was counted only a few times. This chain uses TRBV5-1 with TRBJ2-1, with 11 bases fitting TRBD2. The CDR3 runs 16 residues. CDR1 and CDR2 (germline): SGHRS, YFSETQ. After removal of 3 bases from V and 2 bases from J, the junction contained 4 bases not matched to a gene. CDR3 bases: TGCGCCAGCAGCTCGACTAGCGGGGTTACCTACAATGAGCAGTTCTTC. This sequence encodes CASSSTSGVTYNEQFF.

This clonotype was counted a few times. The chain has TRBV3-1 and TRBJ2-7; no definite D call. Germline V gene lookup returns CDR1 LGHDT and CDR2 YNNKEL (reference sequence). CDR3 length: 14 amino acids. V lost 4 bases to trimming and J lost 3 bases, with 13 bases between them. The CDR3 is CASSLGRNRYEQYF. The CDR3 nucleotides are TGTGCCAGCAGCCTCGGACGGAACCGCTACGAGCAGTACTTC.

This clonotype was seen more than once but under ten times. V gene TRBV20-1 combines with J gene TRBJ2-7; D not resolved. V dropped 3 bases and J dropped 0 bases, with 6 bases sitting between them. Germline CDR1 DFQATT, CDR2 SNEGSKA (reference sequence). This CDR3 region has 12 residues. The CDR3 here is CSASASSYEQYF. The DNA of the CDR3 is TGCAGTGCTAGCGCCAGCTCCTACGAGCAGTACTTC.

The chain joins TRBV7-9 to TRBJ2-3; weak D call: TRBD2 (6 bases). Germline CDR1 SEHNR, CDR2 FQNEAQ (reference sequence). V was shortened by 5 bases and J by 1 base, with 13 bases between the two germline ends. The CDR3 is 15 amino acids. CDR3 nucleotide sequence: TGTGCCAGCAGCCCCGGACTATACGGCACAGATACGCAGTATTTT. Protein: CASSPGLYGTDTQYF.

The table lists this clonotype with a few counts. The chain is built from TRBV5-1 and TRBJ2-1; D is ambiguous. The CDR3 spans 13 residues. Trimming removed 0 bases from V and 7 bases from J, with 8 bases in between. Germline CDR1 is SGHRS and CDR2 is YFSETQ. The CDR3 spells CASSLVPENEQFF. Here the CDR3 DNA reads TGCGCCAGCAGCTTGGTCCCGGAAAATGAGCAGTTCTTC.

The gene calls are TRBV7-2 and TRBJ1-3; D remains unclear. The germline V gene encodes CDR1 SGHTA and CDR2 FQGNSA. This CDR3 contains 15 residues. V was clipped by 6 bases and J by 0 bases, with 12 bases between them. CDR3 loop: CASSYSSGSGNTIYF. In DNA, the CDR3 is TGTGCCAGCAGTTATAGTAGTGGCTCTGGAAACACCATATATTTT.

This clonotype has just a few counts. This chain connects TRBV12-3 or TRBV12-4 to TRBJ2-7; unclear D gene. This CDR3 is built from 13 residues. V was shortened by 7 bases and J by 0 bases, with 10 bases between the two germline ends. As DNA, the CDR3 is TGTGCCAGCACTGACACCCCCTCCTACGAGCAGTACTTC. Translating it yields CASTDTPSYEQYF.

The chain recombines TRBV7-3 with TRBJ2-2; D is unclear. The ends were cut back, 6 bases at V and 4 bases at J, with 9 bases in the middle. The CDR3 is 13 residues long. Germline CDR1 and CDR2: SGHTA and FQGTGA. CDR3 in DNA: TGTGCCAGCAGATGGACCTCCACCGGGGAGCTGTTTTTT. Translated, it gives CASRWTSTGELFF.

This clonotype has a handful of counts. A read error may account for a junction end that differs from germline. This chain joins TRBV7-9 and TRBJ2-7; 11 bases align to TRBD2. The CDR3 has 15 amino acids. The germline gives CDR1 SEHNR, CDR2 FQNEAQ (reference sequence). The CDR3 DNA reads as TGTGCCAGCAGCCTAGCGGGGGGCTCCACCTACGAGCAGTACTTC. Encoded protein: CASSLAGGSTYEQYF.

This chain uses TRBV5-1 with TRBJ2-3; a possible D gene is TRBD1 (6 bases). Germline values: CDR1 SGHRS, CDR2 YFSETQ. The CDR3 is 15 residues long. V gave up 2 bases and J gave up 1 base, with 11 bases separating them. The CDR3 region has the DNA TGCGCCAGCAGCTTTGAAACAGGGCGCACAGATACGCAGTATTTT. Its translation: CASSFETGRTDTQYF.

CDR3: CASSLGSGADTQYF. The DNA for the CDR3 is TGTGCCAGCAGCCTGGGGAGCGGGGCAGATACGCAGTATTTT. The V and J genes are TRBV7-6 and TRBJ2-3, with 7 bases matching TRBD2. Germline V lookup: CDR1 SGHVS, CDR2 FNYEAQ. V was clipped by 5 bases and J by 4 bases; unmatched bases: 6. This CDR3 comprises 14 residues.